A selection of T cell receptor beta chains follows, all from one sample in a study of shared clonotypes between healthy human individuals. Assay: immunoSEQ multiplex PCR; the TCRdb copy retains only in-frame clones and omits some. The sample has a few million clones, over 90% seen once. What was sequenced was naive CD4+ T cells from PBMCs. Source of these receptors: a man aged 18 to 29 in good health. Some clones in this sample may be carry-over from other donors' samples. Both conserved end residues are part of each CDR3. D genes are given only for firm matches. Only some rows state a clone size, as once, few, many or a class for expanded clones.

d_gene | j_gene | abundance | v_gene | CDR3aa | CDR3nt
. | TRBJ2-1 | . | TRBV28 | CASSLGPNYNEQFF | TGTGCCAGCAGCCTAGGGCCAAACTACAATGAGCAGTTCTTC
. | TRBJ1-4 | . | TRBV29-1 | CRGGKLFF | TGCAGGGGGGGAAAACTGTTTTTT
. | TRBJ1-1 | . | TRBV28 | CASSLPGNTEAFF | TGTGCCAGCAGCCTTCCCGGGAACACTGAAGCTTTCTTT
TRBD2 | TRBJ2-3 | . | TRBV5-4 | CASSWGGPTSGRITDTQYF | TGTGCCAGCAGCTGGGGTGGGCCCACTAGCGGGAGGATCACAGATACGCAGTATTTT
TRBD2 | TRBJ2-2 | . | TRBV9 | CASSVLAGAGPTGELFF | TGTGCCAGCAGCGTGCTAGCGGGAGCGGGCCCCACCGGGGAGCTGTTTTTT
TRBD2 | TRBJ2-7 | once | TRBV5-4 | CASSLGAGGPYEQYF | TGTGCCAGCAGCTTGGGTGCGGGAGGGCCCTACGAGCAGTACTTC
TRBD2 | TRBJ2-3 | . | TRBV7-2 | CASSLALAGAGTDTQYF | TGTGCCAGCAGCTTAGCACTAGCGGGGGCCGGTACAGATACGCAGTATTTT
. | TRBJ1-2 | . | TRBV28 | CASSLFAQGGYTF | TGTGCCAGCAGTTTATTTGCACAGGGTGGCTACACCTTC
TRBD2 | TRBJ2-1 | . | TRBV11-2 | CASSLGLAGVLEFF | TGTGCCAGCAGCTTGGGACTAGCGGGAGTCTTGGAGTTCTTC
TRBD1 | TRBJ2-2 | . | TRBV15 | CATSRTTGQGNTGELFF | TGTGCCACCAGCAGAACCACGGGACAGGGAAACACCGGGGAGCTGTTTTTT
. | TRBJ2-7 | . | TRBV6-1 | CASRRNRDEQYF | TGTGCCAGCAGGAGAAACAGGGACGAGCAGTACTTC
. | TRBJ2-1 | . | TRBV7-3 | CASKAPGLNEQFF | TGTGCCAGCAAAGCCCCCGGGCTCAATGAGCAGTTCTTC
. | TRBJ1-1 | few | TRBV9 | CASSVGVGTEAFF | TGTGCCAGCAGCGTGGGTGTGGGCACTGAAGCTTTCTTT
. | TRBJ2-1 | . | TRBV11-3 | CASSRGSREQFF | TGTGCCAGCAGCCGGGGGAGCCGGGAGCAGTTCTTC
. | TRBJ1-1 | . | TRBV5-1 | CASSPHGSETEAFF | TGCGCCAGCAGCCCCCACGGGTCTGAGACTGAAGCTTTCTTT
. | TRBJ1-1 | . | TRBV4-2 | CASSQQPQVNTEAFF | TGTGCCAGCAGCCAACAGCCACAGGTGAACACTGAAGCTTTCTTT
. | TRBJ1-4 | . | TRBV13 | CASSLGPPGGLLNEKLFF | TGTGCCAGCAGCTTAGGGCCCCCGGGAGGGCTCCTTAATGAAAAACTGTTTTTT
. | TRBJ2-7 | . | TRBV7-9 | CASSSDRHEQYF | TGTGCCAGCAGCTCCGACAGGCACGAGCAGTACTTC
TRBD2 | TRBJ2-1 | . | TRBV4-1 | CASSQELKLAAYNEQFF | TGCGCCAGCAGCCAAGAATTAAAACTAGCGGCTTACAATGAGCAGTTCTTC
. | TRBJ2-5 | . | TRBV11-1 | CASSPPTSFQETQYF | TGTGCCAGCAGCCCCCCCACGAGTTTCCAAGAGACCCAGTACTTC
. | TRBJ1-1 | . | TRBV5-4 | CASGPDSDVFGTEAFF | TGTGCCAGCGGACCGGACAGTGATGTGTTTGGCACTGAAGCTTTCTTT
TRBD2 | TRBJ2-7 | . | TRBV4-2 | CASSQSVSGVPYEQYF | TGTGCCAGCAGCCAGTCCGTTAGCGGGGTACCCTACGAGCAGTACTTC